The 15 T cell receptor beta chains below come from one sample, sequenced in a study of Graves' ophthalmopathy and Graves' hyperthyroidism. TCR beta CDR3 amplification used RNA transcripts. First-round RT-PCR relied on HTBI primers, and a second-round multiplex PCR came next. Via MiXCR, TCRdb re-called the multiplex PCR reads, giving one row per CDR3 protein. The data contain fewer than 650,000 distinct CDR3 sequences, about a fifth of them singletons. The material sequenced was peripheral blood. Receptors were obtained from a woman younger than 35 with stable Graves' hyperthyroidism. Some clones in this sample may be carry-over from other donors' samples.

The V gene is TRBV6-4, the J gene TRBJ1-6; TRBD1 might be the D (6 bases). Germline CDR1 is MRHNA and CDR2 is SNTAGT. The CDR3 spans 19 residues. The V end lost 6 bases, the J end lost 0 bases, and 21 bases lay between the germline ends. This CDR3 reads CASRTTGSSPGSYNSPLHF. The CDR3 DNA follows: TGTGCCAGCAGGACTACAGGGTCCTCTCCCGGCTCCTATAATTCACCCCTCCACTTT.

This clonotype was detected a few times. The chain carries TRBV30 and TRBJ2-7; D is uncertain. The CDR3 is made up of 17 amino acids. V was cut by 5 bases and J by 0 bases, with 23 bases left in between. CDR1 is GTSNPN and CDR2 is SVGIG in the germline V gene (reference sequence). CDR3 sequence (DNA): TGTGCCTGGGATAGGAGACTCTTCGGGCGCAACTCCTACGAGCAGTACTTC. Protein sequence: CAWDRRLFGRNSYEQYF.

In this sample, this clonotype turned up many times. This sequence joins TRBV12-5 and TRBJ1-1; D is unresolved. Germline CDR1 and CDR2: LGHNT and FRNRAP. This CDR3 region has 12 residues. Trimming stripped 1 base from V and 9 bases from J, with 9 bases between. The CDR3 DNA follows: TGTGCTAGTGGTTTGGCGGAAGGGAAAGCTTTCTTT. It encodes CASGLAEGKAFF.

Of note for this clonotype: This may arise from a read error, as a much more abundant clone is one base away. The gene calls are TRBV9 and TRBJ1-2, with 8 bases identical to TRBD1. The germline gives CDR1 SGDLS, CDR2 YYNGEE. The CDR3 length is 16 residues. This chain's CDR3 is CASSVAPGQAFDGHTF. CDR3 in DNA: TGTGCCAGCAGCGTAGCCCCGGGACAGGCCTTTGATGGCCACACCTTC.

This clonotype was counted ten times or more. The J gene is TRBJ1-1, the V gene TRBV20-1; possible D gene TRBD1, 6 bases. This CDR3 is 14 amino acids long. Trimming removed 0 bases at V and 4 bases at J, with 12 bases between. CDR1 is DFQATT and CDR2 is SNEGSKA in the germline V gene (reference sequence). The CDR3 region has the DNA TGCAGTGCTAGAGATGGACAGCGTGTCACTGAAGCTTTCTTT. Translation gives CSARDGQRVTEAFF.

This clonotype has a handful of counts. One end of the junction does not line up with germline, which may come from a read error. This chain joins TRBV29-1 and TRBJ2-4, with D perhaps TRBD1 or TRBD2 (5 bases each). The CDR3 runs 12 residues. Looked up from germline, CDR1 is SQVTM and CDR2 is ANQGSEA. The CDR3 nucleotides are TGCAGCGTTGAAGGTCAGGGAGACATTAAGTACTTC. This sequence encodes CSVEGQGDIKYF.

In its sample, this clonotype was seen many times. The chain has TRBV5-1 and TRBJ1-1; no firm D call. The CDR3 spans 11 residues. CDR1 and CDR2 from the germline V gene are SGHRS and YFSETQ. V lost 4 bases and J lost 3, with 4 bases in between. CDR3 in amino acids: CASSIDTEAFF. Written as DNA, the CDR3 is TGCGCCAGCAGCATAGACACTGAAGCTTTCTTT.

The table lists this clonotype with a few counts. The CDR3 sequence: CASSRLAGNEQYF. DNA for the CDR3: TGTGCCAGCAGCCGACTAGCGGGAAACGAGCAGTACTTC. The rearrangement uses TRBV12-3 or TRBV12-4 and TRBJ2-7, with 11 bases lining up with TRBD2. The CDR3 extends over 13 amino acids. V gave up 6 bases and J gave up 5 bases; unmatched junction bases: 3.

Ten or more counts support this clonotype. V gene TRBV2 combines with J gene TRBJ1-6, with TRBD1 identical over 8 bases. The CDR3 has 15 amino acids. V shed 5 bases, J shed 7 bases, and the junction held 7 bases outside the gene matches. Germline V gene data show CDR1 as SNHLY and CDR2 as FYNNEI. CDR3 in amino acids: CASSYRGVWNSPLHF. Written as DNA, the CDR3 is TGTGCCAGCAGTTACAGGGGGGTGTGGAATTCACCCCTCCACTTT.

The rearrangement joins TRBV6-1 to TRBJ1-5, with a possible D match to TRBD1 (6 bases). Trimming cost V 7 bases and J 6 bases, with 16 bases left between them. The germline CDR1 and CDR2 sequences are MNHNS and SASEGT. The CDR3 runs 14 residues. CDR3 region: CASITGGRGQPQHF. The CDR3 region has the DNA TGTGCCAGCATCACGGGGGGGCGAGGTCAGCCCCAGCATTTT.

This clonotype has a count of ten or more. This chain joins TRBV28 and TRBJ2-7; possibly TRBD1 for D (5 bases). Germline V lookup: CDR1 MDHEN, CDR2 SYDVKM. Trimming took 6 bases from V and 5 from J, leaving 20 bases between them. The CDR3 contains 15 residues. The CDR3 protein is CASRFRQPPLDEQYF. The CDR3 DNA reads as TGTGCCAGCAGGTTTCGACAGCCTCCCCTAGACGAGCAGTACTTC.

This clonotype was seen ten or more times. The chain links TRBV6-2 or TRBV6-3 to TRBJ2-7; D call uncertain. Germline CDR1 and CDR2: MNHEY and SVGEGT. The CDR3 consists of 11 residues. Trimming left V 8 bases short and J 0 bases short, with 5 bases between. DNA of the CDR3: TGTGCCAGCGCGGCCTCCTACGAGCAGTACTTC. It codes for CASAASYEQYF.

At least ten counts were recorded for this clonotype. This chain links TRBV12-3 or TRBV12-4 with TRBJ1-2; D gene unclear. This CDR3 comprises 15 residues. Deletions cut 5 bases from V and 5 bases from J, with 18 bases between. CDR3 bases: TGTGCCAGCAGTCCCCGAGGACGGGAGTTATATGGCTACACCTTC. Protein sequence: CASSPRGRELYGYTF.

The table lists this clonotype with many counts. The rearrangement links TRBV4-1 to TRBJ1-5; 8 bases line up with TRBD1. This CDR3 comprises 15 residues. Germline V gene lookup returns CDR1 MGHRA and CDR2 YSYEKL. V shed 2 bases and J 2 bases; nucleotides not matched to a gene: 2. CDR3 nucleotides: TGCGCCAGCAGCCAATTGACAGGGGGCAATCAGCCCCAGCATTTT. It translates to CASSQLTGGNQPQHF.

This clonotype was found many times. This rearrangement joins TRBV6-1 to TRBJ1-3; weak D call: TRBD1 (5 bases). This CDR3 is built from 14 residues. Germline CDR1 reads MNHNS; CDR2 reads SASEGT. V shed 6 bases and J shed 1 base, with 10 bases lying between them. CDR3 residues: CASSPDTSGNTIYF. The CDR3 DNA reads TGTGCCAGCAGCCCGGACACGTCTGGAAACACCATATATTTT.